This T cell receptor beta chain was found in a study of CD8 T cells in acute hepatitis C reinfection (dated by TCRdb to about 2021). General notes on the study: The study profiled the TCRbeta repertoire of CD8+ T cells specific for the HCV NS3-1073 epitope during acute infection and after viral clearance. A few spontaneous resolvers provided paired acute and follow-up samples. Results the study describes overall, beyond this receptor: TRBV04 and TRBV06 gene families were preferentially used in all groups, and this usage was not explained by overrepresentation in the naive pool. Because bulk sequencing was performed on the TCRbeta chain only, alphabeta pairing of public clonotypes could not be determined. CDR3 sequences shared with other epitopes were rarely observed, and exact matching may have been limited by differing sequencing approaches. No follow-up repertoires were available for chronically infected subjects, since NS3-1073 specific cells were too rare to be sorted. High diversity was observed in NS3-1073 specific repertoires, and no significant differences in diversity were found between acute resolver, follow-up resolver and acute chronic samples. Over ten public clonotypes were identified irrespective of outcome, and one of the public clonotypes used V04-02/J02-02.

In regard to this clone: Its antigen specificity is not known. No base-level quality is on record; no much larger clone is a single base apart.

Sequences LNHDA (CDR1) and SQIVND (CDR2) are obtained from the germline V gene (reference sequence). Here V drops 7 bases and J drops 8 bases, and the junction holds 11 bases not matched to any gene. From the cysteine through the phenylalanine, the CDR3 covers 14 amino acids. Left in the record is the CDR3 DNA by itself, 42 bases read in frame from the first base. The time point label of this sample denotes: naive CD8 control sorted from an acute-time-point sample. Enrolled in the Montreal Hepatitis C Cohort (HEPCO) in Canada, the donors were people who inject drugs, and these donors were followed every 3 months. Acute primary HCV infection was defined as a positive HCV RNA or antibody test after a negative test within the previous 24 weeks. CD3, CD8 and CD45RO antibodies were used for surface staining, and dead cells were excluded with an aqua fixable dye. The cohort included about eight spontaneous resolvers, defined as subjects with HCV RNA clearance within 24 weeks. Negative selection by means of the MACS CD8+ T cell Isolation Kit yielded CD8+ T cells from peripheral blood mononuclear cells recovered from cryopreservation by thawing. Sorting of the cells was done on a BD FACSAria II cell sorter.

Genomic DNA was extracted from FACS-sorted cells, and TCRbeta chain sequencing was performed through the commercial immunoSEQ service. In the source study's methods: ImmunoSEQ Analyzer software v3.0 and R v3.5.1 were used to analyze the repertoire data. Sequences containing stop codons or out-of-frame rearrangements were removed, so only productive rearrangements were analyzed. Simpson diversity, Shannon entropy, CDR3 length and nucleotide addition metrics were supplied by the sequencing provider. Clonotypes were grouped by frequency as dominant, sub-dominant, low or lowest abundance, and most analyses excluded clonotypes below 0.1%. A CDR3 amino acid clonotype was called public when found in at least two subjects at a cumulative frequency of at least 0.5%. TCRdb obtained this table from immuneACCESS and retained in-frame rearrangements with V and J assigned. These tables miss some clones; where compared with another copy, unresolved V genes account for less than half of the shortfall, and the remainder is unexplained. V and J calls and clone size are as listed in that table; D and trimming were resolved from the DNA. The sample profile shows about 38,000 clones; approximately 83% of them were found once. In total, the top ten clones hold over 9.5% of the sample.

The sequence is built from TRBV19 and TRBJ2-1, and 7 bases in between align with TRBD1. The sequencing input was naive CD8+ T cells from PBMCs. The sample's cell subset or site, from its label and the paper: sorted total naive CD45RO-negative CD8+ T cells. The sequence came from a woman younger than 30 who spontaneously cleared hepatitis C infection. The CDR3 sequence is CASTPARGGDEQFF. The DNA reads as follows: TGTGCCAGTACCCCCGCGCGAGGGGGCGATGAGCAGTTCTTC.